The subject of this entry is one T cell receptor beta chain. Cohort placement rested on clinical history that participants reported themselves. Repertoires were generated with immunoSEQ multiplex PCR, while TCRdb's copy carries only in-frame clones and drops some. This sample has around 220,000 clones, with about 85% found just once. The sample is drawn from a study of blood T cell repertoires in COVID-19. In germline, CDR1 is SEHNR, CDR2 FQNEAQ (reference sequence). With 4 bases clipped from V and 4 bases from J, the junction kept 12 bases outside the gene matches. This CDR3 contains 16 residues. J is TRBJ2-5 and V is TRBV7-9, with 7 bases lining up with TRBD2. The sequence derives from a woman in her 30s with acute COVID-19. Material for sequencing was PBMCs or T cells enriched from blood (not recorded which). The CDR3 region is CASSWLAGPQGETQYF. The DNA for the CDR3 is TGTGCCAGCAGCTGGTTAGCGGGCCCCCAGGGAGAGACCCAGTACTTC.